This T cell receptor (beta chain) is drawn from a study of T-cell reconstitution after alpha-beta-depleted transplantation in children. A library of TCRbeta sequences, prepared with unique molecular identifiers, was generated. MiXCR, applied by TCRdb to the PCR reads, yields one record per CDR3 protein. This sample has 300,000 or so distinct CDR3 sequences, with around 9.6% found just once. Between the trimmed V and J ends, which lost 1 base and 5 bases, there was a span of 14 bases. Germline V CDR1 and CDR2: SQVTM, ANQGSEA. The CDR3 has 14 amino acids. The specimen was PBMCs from the stem cell graft donor, collected from the stem cell graft. This chain links TRBV29-1 with TRBJ2-5; no reliable D call. The receptor was isolated from a human donor who donated a stem cell graft to a child with SCID. The CDR3 DNA is TGCAGCGTTGAAGGGGTAGTGGGCTGGGAGACCCAGTACTTC. It translates to CSVEGVVGWETQYF.